This T cell receptor (beta chain) was observed in a study of T cell responses to AZD1222 COVID-19 vaccine. About this clone: Its antigen is not identified.

General study results and limits: Donors were mostly white British, more females; clonal diversity possibly underestimated. Recipients of two AZD1222 doses showed rising Spike-specific TCR breadth and depth. Of the AZD1222 recipients, only five to seven were seropositive at baseline.

The V and J ends lost 0 bases and 5 bases, in that order; junction bases with no gene match: 5. In germline, CDR1 is MNHEY, CDR2 SVGAGI. The CDR3 is made up of 15 amino acids. Here immunoSEQ multiplex PCR was the method, and the copy in TCRdb shows in-frame clones only, minus some. The repertoire has roughly 100,000 clones, 86% of them found once; the top ten carry 2.5% to 3.5%. Sample: peripheral blood, taken 28 days after the second dose of the MenACWY control vaccine. This TCR was sampled from an adult who received the MenACWY meningococcal vaccine as a control. The chain has TRBV6-5 and TRBJ2-7, with 9 bases aligning to TRBD1. CDR3 amino acids: CASSYSRTGEDEQYF. The CDR3 nucleotides are TGTGCCAGCAGTTACTCCCGGACAGGGGAGGACGAGCAGTACTTC.